Each of the 2 T cell receptor beta chains below was sequenced from the same sample in a study of blood T cell repertoires in COVID-19. Profiling relied on immunoSEQ multiplex PCR, and the TCRdb table lists in-frame clones only, not all of them. The repertoire holds 200,000 to 250,000 clones, with about 90% as singletons. Material: peripheral blood. The source is a woman between 50 and 59 years old with acute or convalescent COVID-19.

The V gene is TRBV18, the J gene TRBJ1-4, with 9 nucleotides matching TRBD1. Germline assignment: CDR1 KGHSH and CDR2 LQKENI. This CDR3 spans 16 amino acids. After removal of 3 bases from V and 3 bases from J, the junction contained 5 bases not matched to a gene. CDR3 in DNA: TGTGCCAGCTCACCGGGACAGGGCCTATCTAATGAAAAACTGTTTTTT. This gives the protein CASSPGQGLSNEKLFF.

In regard to this clone: This sample also contains other DNA sequences that code for the same CDR3. This sequence joins TRBV10-3 and TRBJ1-5; the D is unclear. Germline assignment: CDR1 ENHRY and CDR2 SYGVKD. The CDR3 loop spans 12 amino acids. Trimming removed 3 bases at V and 4 bases at J, with 4 bases between. This CDR3 is CAISDRNQPQHF. The CDR3 DNA reads as TGTGCCATCAGTGACAGAAATCAGCCCCAGCATTTT.